The clone carrying this T cell receptor beta chain was counted many times. Its specificity is unknown. This specimen belongs to a study of human T cells and chemical hapten exposure. Study-wide context: Alopecia areata, totalis or universalis affected patients, mainly female.

The ends were cut back, 7 bases at V and 4 bases at J, with 15 bases in the middle. CDR3 length equals 14 residues. Germline values: CDR1 SGHRS, CDR2 YFSETQ. From the RACE reads, TCRdb called clonotypes with MiXCR, one entry per CDR3 protein. Of some 59,000 distinct CDR3 sequences listed, 11% are singletons. Time point given: pre-sensitization, week 0. Treatment: therapeutic diphenylcyclopropenone sensitization with weekly scalp DPC. General observations from the study: The study found that DPC sensitization did not change TCRs above 1 in 1000 frequency. PT1 expanded TCR counts and patch test score correlated positively. Expanded TCR sets contained significantly more large CDR3 similarity clusters than controls.

J is TRBJ1-5 and V is TRBV5-1; D gene uncertain. This sequence originates from a woman aged 40 to 50 with alopecia areata. Some clones in this sample may be carry-over from other donors' samples. The starting material was whole blood, obtained in connection with sensitization to the hapten diphenylcyclopropenone (DPC). The CDR3 sequence is CASAEMGGNQPQHF. The CDR3 nucleotides read TGCGCCAGCGCCGAAATGGGAGGGAATCAGCCCCAGCATTTT.